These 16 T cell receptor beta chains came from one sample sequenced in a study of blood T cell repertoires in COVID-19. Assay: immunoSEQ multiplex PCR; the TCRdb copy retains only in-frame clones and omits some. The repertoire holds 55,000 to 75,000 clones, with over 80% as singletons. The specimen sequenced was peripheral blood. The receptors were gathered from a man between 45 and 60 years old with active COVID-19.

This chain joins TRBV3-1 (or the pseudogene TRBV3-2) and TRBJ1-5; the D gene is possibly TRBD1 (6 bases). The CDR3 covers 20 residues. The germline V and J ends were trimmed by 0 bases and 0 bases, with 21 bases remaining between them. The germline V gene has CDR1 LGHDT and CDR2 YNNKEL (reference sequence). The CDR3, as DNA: TGTGCCAGCAGCCAAGAGAATTTGGACAGAGTCTGTTATAGCAATCAGCCCCAGCATTTT. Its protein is CASSQENLDRVCYSNQPQHF.

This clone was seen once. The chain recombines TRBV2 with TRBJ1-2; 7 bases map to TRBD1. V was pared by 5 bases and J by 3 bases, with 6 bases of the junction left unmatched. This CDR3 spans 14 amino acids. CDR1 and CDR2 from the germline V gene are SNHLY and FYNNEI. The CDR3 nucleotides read TGTGCCAGCAGTCGGGACAGAGGGGACTATGGCTACACCTTC. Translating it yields CASSRDRGDYGYTF.

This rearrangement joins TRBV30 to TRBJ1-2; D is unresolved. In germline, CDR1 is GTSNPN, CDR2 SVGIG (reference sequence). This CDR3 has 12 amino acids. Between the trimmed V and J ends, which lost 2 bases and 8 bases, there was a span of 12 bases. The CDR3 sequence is CAWSNSLAGYTF. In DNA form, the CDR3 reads TGTGCCTGGAGTAACAGTTTGGCCGGCTACACCTTC.

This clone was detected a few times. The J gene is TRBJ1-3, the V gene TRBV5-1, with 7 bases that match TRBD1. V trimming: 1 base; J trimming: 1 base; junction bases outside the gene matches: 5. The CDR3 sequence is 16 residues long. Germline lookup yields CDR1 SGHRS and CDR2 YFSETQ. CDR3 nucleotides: TGCGCCAGCAGCTTGCAGCCGACAGGGTCTGGAAACACCATATATTTT. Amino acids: CASSLQPTGSGNTIYF.

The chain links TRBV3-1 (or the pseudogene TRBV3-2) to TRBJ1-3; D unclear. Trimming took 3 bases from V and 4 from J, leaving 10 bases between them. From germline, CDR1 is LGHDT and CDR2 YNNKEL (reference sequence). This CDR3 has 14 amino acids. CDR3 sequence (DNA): TGTGCCAGCAGCCATACAGCTGGGGGAAACACCATATATTTT. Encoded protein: CASSHTAGGNTIYF.

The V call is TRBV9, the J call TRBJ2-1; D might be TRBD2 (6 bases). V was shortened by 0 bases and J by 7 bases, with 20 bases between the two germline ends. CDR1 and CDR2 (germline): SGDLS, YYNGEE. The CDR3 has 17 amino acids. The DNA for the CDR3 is TGTGCCAGCAGCGTAGAGGAGTTAGCGGTCCGCTATAATGAGCAGTTCTTC. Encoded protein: CASSVEELAVRYNEQFF. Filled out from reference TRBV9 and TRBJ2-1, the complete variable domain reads DSGVTQTPKHLITATGQRVTLRCSPRSGDLSVYWYQQSLDQGLQFLIQYYNGEERAKGNILERFSAQQFPDLHSELNLSSLELGDSALYFCASSVEELAVRYNEQFFGPGTRLTVL.

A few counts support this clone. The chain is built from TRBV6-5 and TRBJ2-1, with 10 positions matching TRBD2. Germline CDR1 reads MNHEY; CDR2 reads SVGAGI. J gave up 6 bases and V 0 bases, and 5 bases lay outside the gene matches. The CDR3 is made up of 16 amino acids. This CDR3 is CASSYSVASGGNEQFF. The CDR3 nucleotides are TGTGCCAGCAGTTACTCGGTAGCTAGCGGGGGCAATGAGCAGTTCTTC.

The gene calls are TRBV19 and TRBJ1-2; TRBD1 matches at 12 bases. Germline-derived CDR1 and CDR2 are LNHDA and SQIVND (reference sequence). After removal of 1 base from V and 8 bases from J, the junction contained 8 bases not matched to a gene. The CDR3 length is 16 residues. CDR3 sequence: CASSIGTGTGGDGYTF. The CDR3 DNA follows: TGTGCCAGTAGTATAGGTACCGGGACAGGGGGCGACGGCTACACCTTC.

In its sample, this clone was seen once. This CDR3 reads CASSPWTGPNSGYTF. The CDR3 coding sequence is TGTGCCAGCAGCCCGTGGACAGGGCCAAACTCGGGCTACACCTTC. The J gene is TRBJ1-2, the V gene TRBV7-2, with 8 positions matching TRBD1. Germline CDR1 SGHTA, CDR2 FQGNSA. This CDR3 region has 15 residues. Unmatched junction bases numbered 13, after V lost 5 bases and J lost 8 bases.

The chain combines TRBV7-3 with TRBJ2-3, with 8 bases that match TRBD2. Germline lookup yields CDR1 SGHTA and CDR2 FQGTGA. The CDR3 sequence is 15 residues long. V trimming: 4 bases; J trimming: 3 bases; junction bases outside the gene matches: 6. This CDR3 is CASSSPAGGTDTQYF. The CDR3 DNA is TGTGCCAGCAGCTCTCCGGCGGGAGGAACAGATACGCAGTATTTT.

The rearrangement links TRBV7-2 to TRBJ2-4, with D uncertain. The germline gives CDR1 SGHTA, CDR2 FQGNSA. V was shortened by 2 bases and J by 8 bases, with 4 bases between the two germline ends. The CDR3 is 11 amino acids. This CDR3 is CASSLSYIQYF. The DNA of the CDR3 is TGTGCCAGCAGCTTATCTTACATTCAGTACTTC.

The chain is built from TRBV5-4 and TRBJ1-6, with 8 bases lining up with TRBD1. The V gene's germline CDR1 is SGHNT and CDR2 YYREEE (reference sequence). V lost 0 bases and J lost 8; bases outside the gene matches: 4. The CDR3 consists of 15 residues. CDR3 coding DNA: TGTGCCAGCAGCTTGGATGGACAGGGAGATTCACCCCTCCACTTT. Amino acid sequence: CASSLDGQGDSPLHF.

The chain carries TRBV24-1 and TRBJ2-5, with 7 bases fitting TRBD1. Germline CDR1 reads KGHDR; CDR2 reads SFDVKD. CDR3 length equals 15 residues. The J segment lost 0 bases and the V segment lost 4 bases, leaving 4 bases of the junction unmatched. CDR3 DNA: TGTGCCACCAGTGACCCCACAGGGGACCAAGAGACCCAGTACTTC. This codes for CATSDPTGDQETQYF.

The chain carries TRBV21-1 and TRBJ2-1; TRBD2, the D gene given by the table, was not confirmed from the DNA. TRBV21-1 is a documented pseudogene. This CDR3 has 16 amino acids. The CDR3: CASSERSDCPYNEQFF. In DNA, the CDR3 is TGTGCCAGCAGCGAAAGGTCAGACTGCCCTTACAATGAGCAGTTCTTC.

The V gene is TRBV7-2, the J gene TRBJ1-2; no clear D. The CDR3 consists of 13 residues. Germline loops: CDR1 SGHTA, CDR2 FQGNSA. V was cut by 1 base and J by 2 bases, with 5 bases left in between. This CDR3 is CASSLGINYGYTF. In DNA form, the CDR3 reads TGTGCCAGCAGCTTAGGTATCAACTATGGCTACACCTTC.

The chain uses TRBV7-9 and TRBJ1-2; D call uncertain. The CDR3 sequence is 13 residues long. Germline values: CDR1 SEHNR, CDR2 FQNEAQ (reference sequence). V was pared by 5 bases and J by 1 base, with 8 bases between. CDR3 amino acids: CASSPDNNYGYTF. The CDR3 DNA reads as TGTGCCAGCAGCCCTGACAATAACTATGGCTACACCTTC. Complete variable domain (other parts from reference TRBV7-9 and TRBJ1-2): DTGVSQNPRHKITKRGQNVTFRCDPISEHNRLYWYRQTLGQGPEFLTYFQNEAQLEKSRLLSDRFSAERPKGSFSTLEIQRTEQGDSAMYLCASSPDNNYGYTFGSGTRLTVV.